These 9 T cell receptor beta chains were sequenced from one sample in a study of blood T cell repertoires in COVID-19 (dated by TCRdb to the early 2020s). The method behind the library was the immunoSEQ multiplex PCR assay. TCRdb re-hosts the immuneACCESS table, in-frame sequences only. Its copies lack some clones; in the studies checked, an unresolved V gene accounts for under half of them, and the cause for the rest is not known. This sample lists under 450,000 clones; less than 90% were detected once. The ten biggest clones cover approximately 5% of the sample. The sequencing sample was made of PBMCs or T cells enriched from blood (not recorded which). These receptors were obtained from a woman between 45 and 65 years old who had recovered from COVID-19.

The chain carries TRBV19 and TRBJ2-7, with 9 bases lining up with TRBD2. The trim removed 1 base at V and 5 bases at J, leaving 9 bases unmatched. The germline V gene has CDR1 LNHDA and CDR2 SQIVND (reference sequence). CDR3 length: 16 amino acids. The CDR3 loop reads CASSIVGSGSFNEQYF. For the CDR3, the DNA is TGTGCCAGTAGTATAGTGGGTAGCGGGAGTTTCAACGAGCAGTACTTC.

This chain joins TRBV10-2 and TRBJ2-3; 8 nucleotides align to TRBD2. The CDR3 runs 15 residues. Unmatched junction bases numbered 6, after V lost 3 bases and J lost 4 bases. Germline lookup yields CDR1 WSHSY and CDR2 SAAADI. The CDR3 reads CASSDSGGRADTQYF. CDR3 DNA: TGCGCCAGCAGTGATTCGGGGGGGCGGGCAGATACGCAGTATTTT.

J is TRBJ1-2 and V is TRBV5-8; D gene unclear. Germline-derived CDR1 and CDR2 are SGHTS and YDEGEE. The V and J ends lost 0 bases and 8 bases respectively, with 14 bases between them. The CDR3 length is 14 residues. As DNA, the CDR3 is TGTGCCAGCAGCTTGGGGTTTTTGGGCCGCGGCTACACCTTC. This encodes CASSLGFLGRGYTF.

V gene TRBV27 combines with J gene TRBJ1-2; D is unresolved. Germline CDR1 MNHEY, CDR2 SMNVEV (reference sequence). Trimming cost V 5 bases and J 1 base, with 26 bases left between them. The CDR3 length is 19 residues. Here the CDR3 reads CASSLLSQNCWEINYGYTF. For the CDR3, the DNA is TGTGCCAGCAGTCTGCTCTCTCAAAACTGCTGGGAGATTAACTATGGCTACACCTTC.

The V gene is TRBV7-3, the J gene TRBJ2-1; 9 bases align to TRBD2. This CDR3 has 19 residues. The J segment lost 5 bases and the V segment lost 5 bases, leaving 19 bases of the junction unmatched. Germline CDR1 and CDR2: SGHTA and FQGTGA. CDR3 sequence: CASSLVGLAGRGVNNEQFF. CDR3 nucleotide sequence: TGTGCCAGCAGCCTTGTGGGGCTAGCGGGGAGAGGGGTGAACAATGAGCAGTTCTTC.

The V gene is TRBV7-9, the J gene TRBJ1-2; no clear D. CDR3 length: 11 residues. The germline V gene encodes CDR1 SEHNR and CDR2 FQNEAQ (reference sequence). V was cut by 3 bases and J by 7 bases, with 6 bases left in between. This CDR3 reads CASSFEFGYTF. The CDR3 DNA sequence: TGTGCCAGCAGCTTCGAGTTTGGCTACACCTTC.

The chain uses TRBV4-3 and TRBJ2-7; 8 bases line up with TRBD2. This CDR3 contains 14 residues. CDR1 LGHNA and CDR2 YSLEER come from the germline V gene. With 1 base clipped from V and 4 bases from J, the junction kept 3 bases outside the gene matches. In nucleotides, the CDR3 is TGCGCCAGCAGCCAAGGGATAGCGGGATACGAGCAGTACTTC. Translated: CASSQGIAGYEQYF.

The genes are TRBV3-1 (or the pseudogene TRBV3-2) and TRBJ1-4, with D maybe TRBD1 (5 bases). The germline V gene has CDR1 LGHDT and CDR2 YNNKEL (reference sequence). The CDR3 spans 15 residues. Trimming left V 3 bases short and J 4 bases short, with 12 bases between. This CDR3 reads CASSQRGSINEKLFF. Written as DNA, the CDR3 is TGTGCCAGCAGCCAGCGGGGCTCCATTAATGAAAAACTGTTTTTT.

A few counts support this clone. Here the CDR3 reads CASSPRGQEPYGYTF. CDR3 bases: TGTGCCAGCAGCCCTAGGGGACAAGAGCCGTATGGCTACACCTTC. The rearrangement joins TRBV7-8 to TRBJ1-2, with D possibly TRBD1 on 6 matching bases. V was cut by 5 bases and J by 5 bases, with 18 bases left in between. Germline-derived CDR1 and CDR2 are SGHVS and FQNEAQ. This CDR3 comprises 15 residues.